This TCR beta chain was profiled in a study of cytomegalovirus exposure and HLA in healthy donors. General study findings and limits: Of the V segments, some could not be distinguished, including TRBV6-2 and TRBV6-3, and were excluded.

This PCR relied on a set of 60 Vbeta primers and 13 Jbeta primers. As processed by the authors: An analysis that came later counted tens of millions of unique TCR beta chains, approximately 11 million shared. Sequencing used immunoSEQ multiplex PCR; TCRdb keeps in-frame clones, though not all of them. V and J calls and clone size are those listed in that table; D and trimming were worked out from the DNA. The table has 200,000 to 250,000 clones, 75% to 85% seen once. Trimming took off 7 bases at V and 1 base at J, with 13 bases between the two ends. The germline V gene encodes CDR1 SQVTM and CDR2 ANQGSEA. The CDR3 has 13 amino acids. In the case of this clone: Its antigen is as yet unknown.

The TCR was taken from a girl aged 10 to 17 in good health and CMV-seronegative. The source material was PBMCs. V usage is TRBV29-1 and J usage is TRBJ1-1; possibly TRBD1 for D (5 bases). In DNA, the CDR3 is TGCAGCGCTTGGGGGGTTGGGAACACTGAAGCTTTCTTT. Protein product: CSAWGVGNTEAFF.